This is a list of T cell receptor beta chains from one sample in a study of T cells expressing NK-cell markers. TCRdb reprocessed the 5' RACE reads, with one entry per CDR3 protein and no DNA. Its table lists 300,000 or so distinct CDR3 sequences. The sequencing input was blood T cells: a sorted CD56 or NKG2C T cell subset, CD4+ or CD8+ T cells, or bulk PBMC T cells (not recorded which). Receptors originate from a woman aged 18 to 75 in good health. Both conserved end residues are part of each CDR3.

j_call v_call cdr3_aa
TRBJ1-2 TRBV4-1 CASSPSPGTVYGYTF
TRBJ2-3 TRBV5-6 CASSWGTSLPDTQYF
TRBJ1-1 TRBV7-2 CASSSLLTAEAFF
TRBJ2-7 TRBV28 CASSSRTGTTYEQYF
TRBJ1-1 TRBV20-1 CRGVLWLPSGTEAFF
TRBJ2-5 TRBV30 CAWSPGLTETQYF
TRBJ1-2 TRBV20-1 CSARVPGPNGYTF
TRBJ2-3 TRBV9 CASSETRIKDTQYF
TRBJ1-3 TRBV5-1 CASSLDEGNTIYF
TRBJ2-3 TRBV9 CASSARWVADTQYF
TRBJ2-2 TRBV12-3/TRBV12-4 CASSFYGGRSGTGELFF